This T cell receptor (beta chain) was retrieved from a study of blood T cell repertoires in COVID-19. Study background: Sites across the United States, Italy and Spain contributed samples from acute and convalescent COVID-19. T cells, B-cell-depleted T cells, or PBMCs provided the cDNA or gDNA that served as material.

Per the germline V gene, CDR1 is MNHEY and CDR2 is SVGAGI. CDR3 length: 13 amino acids. The ends were cut back, 0 bases at V and 4 bases at J, with 6 bases in the middle. In the study's own analysis: Reference gene primer amplification yielded estimated nucleated cell counts. The protocol was immunoSEQ multiplex PCR, while the TCRdb copy is restricted to in-frame clones and leaves out a portion. Clonal size and the V and J genes are those of that table, whereas D and trimming came from the DNA. The sample yields around 310,000 clones, 70% to 90% seen once. This chain uses TRBV6-5 with TRBJ1-1; D gene unclear. Sequencing was done on a sample of peripheral blood. The receptor was derived from a woman aged 55-75 years with acute or convalescent COVID-19. CDR3 in amino acids: CASSYSAVTEAFF. CDR3 sequence (DNA): TGTGCCAGCAGTTACTCGGCTGTCACTGAAGCTTTCTTT.